These 11 T cell receptor beta chains were sequenced from one sample in a study of T cell responses to AZD1222 COVID-19 vaccine. Assay used: immunoSEQ multiplex PCR; TCRdb lists only in-frame clones, some missing. The sample holds about 99,000 clones; approximately 93% are singletons and the top ten take 6.5% to 10%. Material: peripheral blood, obtained 28 days after the second AZD1222 dose. The receptors shown here come from an adult who received the AZD1222 COVID-19 vaccine.

The chain combines TRBV28 with TRBJ2-3; the D gene is possibly TRBD1 (6 bases). V lost 6 bases, J lost 1 base, and 14 bases lay in between. Germline CDR1 is MDHEN and CDR2 is SYDVKM. The CDR3 length is 15 residues. The CDR3 loop is CASSQGSAGTDTQYF. The CDR3 DNA is TGTGCCAGCAGCCAGGGGTCCGCTGGCACAGATACGCAGTATTTT.

This clone appeared a single time. This sequence joins TRBV11-2 and TRBJ2-7; a possible D gene is TRBD2 (6 bases). This CDR3 is built from 12 residues. With 0 bases removed from V and 6 bases from J, the gap between germline ends came to 6 bases. Germline V gene lookup returns CDR1 SGHAT and CDR2 FQNNGV. Here the CDR3 reads CASSLEEGEQYF. The CDR3 DNA is TGTGCCAGCAGCTTAGAGGAGGGCGAGCAGTACTTC.

CDR3 nucleotides: TGTGCCAGCAGTTTAAATGACAGGGCTGTACCACCCCTCCACTTT. This translates into CASSLNDRAVPPLHF. The rearrangement uses TRBV28 and TRBJ1-6; 7 bases fit TRBD1. The length of the CDR3 is 15 residues. V was pared by 2 bases and J by 11 bases, with 9 bases of the junction left unmatched. In germline, CDR1 is MDHEN, CDR2 SYDVKM.

The rearrangement links TRBV7-2 to TRBJ2-5, with D perhaps TRBD2 (6 bases). The germline V and J ends were trimmed by 4 bases and 10 bases, with 16 bases remaining between them. The CDR3 is made up of 13 amino acids. Germline V CDR1 and CDR2: SGHTA, FQGNSA. The DNA of the CDR3 is TGTGCCAGCAGCTGGAGGGAAAGTGTGGGCCAGTACTTC. Translated: CASSWRESVGQYF.

The chain combines TRBV28 with TRBJ2-4; TRBD2 matches at 11 bases. The CDR3 sequence is 19 residues long. The V segment lost 2 bases and the J segment 1 base; nucleotides outside the gene matches: 10. Germline V CDR1 and CDR2: MDHEN, SYDVKM. The CDR3 is CASSLKGLAEWGAKNIQYF. The CDR3 DNA reads TGTGCCAGCAGTTTAAAGGGACTAGCGGAGTGGGGGGCCAAAAACATTCAGTACTTC.

This clone was counted a single time. V is TRBV11-2 and J is TRBJ2-1; D is uncertain. CDR3 length: 17 residues. Germline CDR1 reads SGHAT; CDR2 reads FQNNGV. Trimming left V 0 bases short and J 0 bases short, with 12 bases between. The CDR3 loop is CASSLDPEDISYNEQFF. CDR3 bases: TGTGCCAGCAGCTTAGATCCAGAGGATATCTCCTACAATGAGCAGTTCTTC.

CDR3 sequence (DNA): TGTGCCATCAGTCTCGCCGGGACAGAGAACTATGGCTACACCTTC. Translating it yields CAISLAGTENYGYTF. The chain recombines TRBV10-3 with TRBJ1-2; 7 bases align to TRBD1. V shed 5 bases, J shed 2 bases, and the junction held 8 bases outside the gene matches. The CDR3 has 15 amino acids. CDR1 is ENHRY, CDR2 SYGVKD, per germline.

The count of this clone is one. V gene TRBV29-1 combines with J gene TRBJ1-2; D is unresolved. The CDR3 extends over 12 amino acids. Trimming removed 6 bases from V and 5 bases from J, with 13 bases in between. Germline values: CDR1 SQVTM, CDR2 ANQGSEA. CDR3 residues: CSVTTGKYGYTF. In nucleotides, the CDR3 is TGCAGCGTGACGACGGGAAAGTATGGCTACACCTTC.

The chain employs TRBV5-1 and TRBJ1-2; TRBD1 might be the D (5 bases). The CDR3 runs 17 residues. Germline-derived CDR1 and CDR2 are SGHRS and YFSETQ. Trimming pared 0 bases from V and 6 bases from J, leaving 21 bases between. As DNA, the CDR3 is TGCGCCAGCAGCTTGGCCAGTTCCAGGGACGTTAGTAATGGCTACACCTTC. Encoded protein: CASSLASSRDVSNGYTF.

This rearrangement joins TRBV11-2 to TRBJ2-1; TRBD2 agrees at 9 bases. The V and J ends lost 2 bases and 5 bases, in that order; junction bases with no gene match: 7. Per germline, CDR1 SGHAT and CDR2 FQNNGV. The CDR3 is 16 amino acids. Here the CDR3 DNA reads TGTGCCAGCAGCTTAAGGCGGGAGGGCCGCAACAATGAGCAGTTCTTC. As protein: CASSLRREGRNNEQFF.

The rearrangement links TRBV28 to TRBJ1-2; D uncertain. Looked up from germline, CDR1 is MDHEN and CDR2 is SYDVKM. The CDR3 spans 13 residues. The germline V and J ends were trimmed by 6 bases and 4 bases, with 12 bases remaining between them. The CDR3 spells CASSLTDGYGYTF. In nucleotides, the CDR3 is TGTGCCAGCAGCCTTACAGATGGCTATGGCTACACCTTC.